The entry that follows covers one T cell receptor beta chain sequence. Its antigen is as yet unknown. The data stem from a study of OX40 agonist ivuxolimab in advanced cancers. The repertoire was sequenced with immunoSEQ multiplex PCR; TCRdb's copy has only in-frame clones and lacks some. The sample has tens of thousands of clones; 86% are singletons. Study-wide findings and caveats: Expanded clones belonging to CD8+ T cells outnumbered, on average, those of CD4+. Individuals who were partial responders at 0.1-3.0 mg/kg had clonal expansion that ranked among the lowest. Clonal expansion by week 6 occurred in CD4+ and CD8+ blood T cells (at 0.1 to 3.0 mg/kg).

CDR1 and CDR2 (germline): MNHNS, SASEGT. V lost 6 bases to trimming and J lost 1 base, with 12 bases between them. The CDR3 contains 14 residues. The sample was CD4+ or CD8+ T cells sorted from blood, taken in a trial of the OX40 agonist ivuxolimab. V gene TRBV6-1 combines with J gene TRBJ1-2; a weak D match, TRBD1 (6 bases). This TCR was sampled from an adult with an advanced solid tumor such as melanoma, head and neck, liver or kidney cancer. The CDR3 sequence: CASRLQGSNYGYTF. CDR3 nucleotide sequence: TGTGCCAGCAGACTACAGGGAAGTAACTATGGCTACACCTTC.